Given below is one TCR beta chain in context. This specimen comes from a study of blood T cell repertoires in COVID-19. The table came from immunoSEQ multiplex PCR; TCRdb's copy has only in-frame clones and leaves some out. Of around 200,000 clones in the sample, 80% to 90% are singletons; the top ten hold roughly 9.7%. This receptor was identified in a human donor with active or convalescent COVID-19. The donor label of this sample is uncertain. The specimen sequenced was peripheral blood.

The chain's CDR3 is CASSLDGLASTDTQYF. DNA for the CDR3: TGTGCCAGCAGCTTGGATGGCCTAGCGAGCACAGATACGCAGTATTTT. V is TRBV5-4 and J is TRBJ2-3; tentative D call: TRBD2 (6 bases). This CDR3 region has 16 residues. Trimming pared 0 bases from V and 0 bases from J, leaving 11 bases between. CDR1 and CDR2 from the germline V gene are SGHNT and YYREEE (reference sequence).